This TCR beta chain was sequenced for a study of blood T cell repertoires in COVID-19. CDR1 and CDR2 (germline): LGHNT, FRNRAP. The CDR3 has 15 amino acids. Trimming at V came to 5 bases and at J to 9 bases, leaving 15 bases not matched to a gene. The repertoire was sequenced with immunoSEQ multiplex PCR; TCRdb's copy has only in-frame clones and lacks some. The sample records some 320,000 clones, roughly 89% being singletons. This clone was detected a few times. The chain links TRBV12-5 to TRBJ1-2; 7 bases are a match to TRBD1. The source material was PBMCs or T cells enriched from blood (not recorded which). This TCR came from a man aged 55 to 70 who had recovered from COVID-19. The CDR3 loop is CASGQEGARGQSYTF. Here the CDR3 DNA reads TGTGCTAGTGGTCAGGAAGGTGCTAGGGGGCAAAGCTACACCTTC.